The 15 T cell receptor beta chains in this list originate from one sample, sequenced in a study of identical twins. MiXCR was run by TCRdb on the 5' RACE reads, yielding one entry per CDR3 protein. Of some 500,000 distinct CDR3 sequences detected, nearly 10% appear once; the ten largest clones hold around 3.1%. The same specimen was also included in a second study, on yellow fever vaccine responses in identical twins.

Sequenced material: PBMCs. The source is a woman aged 18-35 years in good health.

This sequence joins TRBV7-2 and TRBJ2-1, with TRBD2 matching 7 bases. Germline-derived CDR1 and CDR2 are SGHTA and FQGNSA. This CDR3 spans 16 amino acids. V shed 2 bases, J shed 2 bases, and the junction held 6 bases outside the gene matches. The CDR3 is CASSLRAGDPYNEQFF. CDR3 in DNA: TGTGCCAGCAGCTTAAGGGCGGGAGACCCCTACAATGAGCAGTTCTTC.

This clonotype was seen a few times. The gene calls are TRBV7-9 and TRBJ2-2; 8 bases fit TRBD2. Germline values: CDR1 SEHNR, CDR2 FQNEAQ (reference sequence). CDR3 length: 17 residues. After removal of 5 bases from V and 5 bases from J, the junction contained 13 bases not matched to a gene. For the CDR3, the DNA is TGTGCCAGCAGCCCTCCCCCCAGCGGGAGCGGGACCGGGGAGCTGTTTTTT. This translates into CASSPPPSGSGTGELFF.

Many counts were recorded for this clonotype. For the CDR3, the DNA is TGTGCCAGCACCATCATTAGACCCCTCCACTTT. This encodes CASTIIRPLHF. The chain joins TRBV7-6 to TRBJ1-6; D unresolved. The V end was cut by 7 bases, the J end by 12 bases, with 10 bases between. The CDR3 has 11 residues. CDR1 is SGHVS, CDR2 FNYEAQ, per germline.

J is TRBJ2-5 and V is TRBV20-1, with a weak D call TRBD2 (6 bases). Germline CDR1 is DFQATT and CDR2 is SNEGSKA (reference sequence). V was clipped by 4 bases and J by 1 base, with 13 bases between them. The CDR3 is made up of 14 amino acids. CDR3 DNA sequence: TGCAGTGCTAAAGATTCTAGCGCCCAAGAGACCCAGTACTTC. This sequence encodes CSAKDSSAQETQYF.

This clonotype has at least ten counts. V gene TRBV6-6 combines with J gene TRBJ2-2; tentative D call: TRBD2 (6 bases). The germline V and J ends were trimmed by 0 bases and 7 bases, with 6 bases remaining between them. Germline CDR1 and CDR2: MNHNY and SVGAGI (reference sequence). This CDR3 contains 13 residues. CDR3 bases: TGTGCCAGCAGTTACTCGCGGGGCGGGGAGCTGTTTTTT. This translates into CASSYSRGGELFF.

This clonotype was seen more than once but under ten times. J is TRBJ2-1 and V is TRBV12-5, with 7 bases that match TRBD1. Trimming cost V 5 bases and J 7 bases; bases outside gene matches: 2. The CDR3 totals 12 residues. CDR1 is LGHNT and CDR2 is FRNRAP in the germline V gene. As DNA, the CDR3 is TGTGCTAGTGGTCCACAGGGGAATGAGCAGTTCTTC. This gives the protein CASGPQGNEQFF.

In this sample, this clonotype turned up many times. The chain combines TRBV5-5 with TRBJ2-3, with TRBD2 matching over 12 bases. J lost 5 bases, V lost 4 bases, and 11 bases had no gene match. CDR3 size: 17 residues. CDR1 and CDR2 (germline): SGHKS, YYEKEE (reference sequence). The CDR3 DNA reads as TGTGCCAGCAGCGCAGCCAGGACTAGCGGGAATTTAGATACGCAGTATTTT. The encoded protein is CASSAARTSGNLDTQYF.

At least ten counts were recorded for this clonotype. This sequence joins TRBV28 and TRBJ2-1; maybe TRBD1 (5 bases). V lost 6 bases to trimming and J lost 1 base, with 16 bases between them. This CDR3 is 16 amino acids long. CDR1 and CDR2 (germline): MDHEN, SYDVKM. Here the CDR3 DNA reads TGTGCCAGCAGCTTCCTCTCGACAGCTTCCTACAATGAGCAGTTCTTC. Translated: CASSFLSTASYNEQFF.

DNA of the CDR3: TGTGCCAGCAGTTTTCGGGACAGGTTGTACTTC. Amino acid sequence: CASSFRDRLYF. The chain is built from TRBV6-5 and TRBJ2-7; 8 bases match TRBD1. This CDR3 is 11 amino acids long. Germline loops: CDR1 MNHEY, CDR2 SVGAGI. V was clipped by 4 bases and J by 12 bases; unmatched bases: 5.

The chain uses TRBV18 and TRBJ2-7; perhaps TRBD2 as D (6 bases). V shed 3 bases and J shed 3 bases, with 9 bases lying between them. Per the germline V gene, CDR1 is KGHSH and CDR2 is LQKENI. The CDR3 is 13 residues long. The CDR3 spells CASSPSEGYEQYF. CDR3 coding DNA: TGTGCCAGCTCACCTTCGGAGGGCTACGAGCAGTACTTC.

The table lists this clonotype with a few counts. V and J are TRBV27 and TRBJ1-2; TRBD1 might be the D (5 bases). The CDR3 length is 12 residues. CDR1 is MNHEY, CDR2 SMNVEV, per germline (reference sequence). V dropped 8 bases and J dropped 6 bases, with 13 bases sitting between them. DNA for the CDR3: TGTGCCAGCCGACAGACGGGTAATGGCTACACCTTC. It translates to CASRQTGNGYTF.

This clonotype was seen ten or more times. This chain connects TRBV20-1 to TRBJ2-5; tentative D call: TRBD1 (5 bases). CDR1 is DFQATT and CDR2 is SNEGSKA in the germline V gene (reference sequence). The CDR3 totals 15 residues. V dropped 3 bases and J dropped 2 bases, with 16 bases sitting between them. The CDR3 DNA sequence: TGCAGTGCTAGGGGCAAAAGGGGAACGCAAGAGACCCAGTACTTC. Amino acids: CSARGKRGTQETQYF.

J is TRBJ2-3 and V is TRBV18; D gene unclear. CDR1 KGHSH and CDR2 LQKENI come from the germline V gene. Trimming stripped 3 bases from V and 4 bases from J, with 8 bases between. The CDR3 consists of 13 residues. The chain's CDR3 is CASSPTLADTQYF. Written as DNA, the CDR3 is TGTGCCAGCTCACCCACACTCGCAGATACGCAGTATTTT.

Many counts were recorded for this clonotype. The genes are TRBV7-9 and TRBJ2-7; weak D call: TRBD1 (7 bases). Germline V gene sequence: CDR1 SEHNR, CDR2 FQNEAQ (reference sequence). Trimming left V 4 bases short and J 6 bases short, with 16 bases between. The CDR3 totals 14 residues. CDR3 in DNA: TGTGCCAGCAGCTCCTCGGGGCAGGGGGGCGAGCAGTACTTC. The encoded protein is CASSSSGQGGEQYF.

There are many counts of this clonotype. The germline gene is not matched at one end of the junction; a read error may be the cause. V and J are TRBV7-3 and TRBJ2-7, with 8 bases that match TRBD1. Germline V gene data show CDR1 as SGHTA and CDR2 as FQGTGA. The length of the CDR3 is 13 residues. The CDR3 DNA reads TGTGCCAGCAGCCTAACAGGGGGCTACGAGCAGTACTTC. Amino acid sequence: CASSLTGGYEQYF.